Below, one T cell receptor (beta chain) is given with its context. This specimen belongs to a study of blood T cell repertoires in COVID-19. Study-wide context: From the United States, Italy and Spain came samples of acute and convalescent COVID-19. From T cells, B-cell-depleted T cells, or PBMCs came the material, which was cDNA or gDNA.

Authors' methods: Amplification with reference gene primers provided the estimates of nucleated cell counts. Only in-frame clones appear in the TCRdb table, and some are missing; sequencing was by immunoSEQ multiplex PCR. The V and J calls and the clone size are those of that table, but D and trimming were determined from the DNA. Of about 39,000 clones listed, 75% to 85% are singletons. Sequencing used peripheral blood. This TCR was sampled from a man between 70 and 80 years old with acute or convalescent COVID-19.

The CDR3 region is CASSQARAGRTEEKLFF. The CDR3, as DNA: TGCGCCAGCAGCCAAGCAAGGGCGGGCAGGACTGAGGAAAAACTGTTTTTT. This chain joins TRBV4-1 and TRBJ1-4; D uncertain. Trimming pared 1 base from V and 8 bases from J, leaving 20 bases between. Germline CDR1 is MGHRA and CDR2 is YSYEKL. This CDR3 comprises 17 residues.